One and the same sample provided the 5 T cell receptor beta chains below, sequenced in a study of vaccination and CD4 T cells after COVID-19. Cultured CD4+ T-cell DNA underwent Oncomine TCR Beta short-read sequencing. In TCRdb, the PCR reads were re-called with MiXCR into one record per CDR3 protein. Of under 25,000 distinct CDR3 sequences in the sample, 44% were seen once. For these TCRs, the target antigens are not known. Documented treatment: approximately nine-day PBMC culture with coronavirus spike peptide pools or control peptides (ViraFEST assay). The sample here was CD4+ T cells from blood, cultured in vitro, taken before SARS-CoV-2 vaccination. Every receptor here comes from a human donor who had recovered from COVID-19.

This clonotype has a handful of counts. The V and J genes are TRBV14 and TRBJ1-1; 9 bases map to TRBD1. V shed 4 bases and J 4 bases; nucleotides not matched to a gene: 13. Germline CDR1 reads SGHDN; CDR2 reads FVKESK. This CDR3 has 17 amino acids. DNA for the CDR3: TGTGCCAGCAGCCTCAACTACAGGGGGCTGGGTGGCACTGAAGCTTTCTTT. Amino acid sequence: CASSLNYRGLGGTEAFF. Full variable domain (rest looked up from reference TRBV14 and TRBJ1-1): EAGVTQFPSHSVIEKGQTVTLRCDPISGHDNLYWYRRVMGKEIKFLLHFVKESKQDESGMPNNRFLAERTGGTYSTLKVQPAELEDSGVYFCASSLNYRGLGGTEAFFGQGTRLTVV.

This clonotype appeared a few times. The rearrangement uses TRBV7-2 and TRBJ1-5; D is uncertain. V was trimmed by 3 bases and J by 7 bases, leaving 19 bases between them. The germline V gene encodes CDR1 SGHTA and CDR2 FQGNSA. The length of the CDR3 is 16 residues. DNA of the CDR3: TGTGCCAGCAGCTTCTCTGGACTCCATAGGGCCCAGCCCCAGCATTTT. It codes for CASSFSGLHRAQPQHF.

The chain has TRBV7-9 and TRBJ2-1, with D unclear. Per the germline V gene, CDR1 is SEHNR and CDR2 is FQNEAQ (reference sequence). The CDR3 covers 14 residues. V gave up 5 bases and J gave up 7 bases, with 15 bases separating them. The CDR3 is CASSLTGRRNEQFF. In nucleotides, the CDR3 is TGTGCCAGCAGCCTCACTGGACGTAGGAATGAGCAGTTCTTC.

The chain links TRBV6-1 to TRBJ2-5; TRBD1 matches at 7 bases. CDR3 length: 13 residues. The germline CDR1 and CDR2 sequences are MNHNS and SASEGT. V trimming: 8 bases; J trimming: 7 bases; junction bases outside the gene matches: 10. The CDR3 here is CASQTGDIVTQYF. CDR3 nucleotides: TGTGCCAGCCAAACAGGGGACATCGTGACCCAGTACTTC.

This clonotype was detected a few times. The chain uses TRBV20-1 and TRBJ2-3; a possible D gene is TRBD1 (7 bases). There are 19 residues in the CDR3. The V gene lost 1 base and the J gene lost 0 bases, with 23 bases spanning the gap. Germline values: CDR1 DFQATT, CDR2 SNEGSKA (reference sequence). The CDR3 sequence is CSARGYAGQTTDSTDTQYF. The CDR3 bases are TGCAGTGCTAGAGGGTACGCGGGACAGACTACTGATAGCACAGATACGCAGTATTTT.